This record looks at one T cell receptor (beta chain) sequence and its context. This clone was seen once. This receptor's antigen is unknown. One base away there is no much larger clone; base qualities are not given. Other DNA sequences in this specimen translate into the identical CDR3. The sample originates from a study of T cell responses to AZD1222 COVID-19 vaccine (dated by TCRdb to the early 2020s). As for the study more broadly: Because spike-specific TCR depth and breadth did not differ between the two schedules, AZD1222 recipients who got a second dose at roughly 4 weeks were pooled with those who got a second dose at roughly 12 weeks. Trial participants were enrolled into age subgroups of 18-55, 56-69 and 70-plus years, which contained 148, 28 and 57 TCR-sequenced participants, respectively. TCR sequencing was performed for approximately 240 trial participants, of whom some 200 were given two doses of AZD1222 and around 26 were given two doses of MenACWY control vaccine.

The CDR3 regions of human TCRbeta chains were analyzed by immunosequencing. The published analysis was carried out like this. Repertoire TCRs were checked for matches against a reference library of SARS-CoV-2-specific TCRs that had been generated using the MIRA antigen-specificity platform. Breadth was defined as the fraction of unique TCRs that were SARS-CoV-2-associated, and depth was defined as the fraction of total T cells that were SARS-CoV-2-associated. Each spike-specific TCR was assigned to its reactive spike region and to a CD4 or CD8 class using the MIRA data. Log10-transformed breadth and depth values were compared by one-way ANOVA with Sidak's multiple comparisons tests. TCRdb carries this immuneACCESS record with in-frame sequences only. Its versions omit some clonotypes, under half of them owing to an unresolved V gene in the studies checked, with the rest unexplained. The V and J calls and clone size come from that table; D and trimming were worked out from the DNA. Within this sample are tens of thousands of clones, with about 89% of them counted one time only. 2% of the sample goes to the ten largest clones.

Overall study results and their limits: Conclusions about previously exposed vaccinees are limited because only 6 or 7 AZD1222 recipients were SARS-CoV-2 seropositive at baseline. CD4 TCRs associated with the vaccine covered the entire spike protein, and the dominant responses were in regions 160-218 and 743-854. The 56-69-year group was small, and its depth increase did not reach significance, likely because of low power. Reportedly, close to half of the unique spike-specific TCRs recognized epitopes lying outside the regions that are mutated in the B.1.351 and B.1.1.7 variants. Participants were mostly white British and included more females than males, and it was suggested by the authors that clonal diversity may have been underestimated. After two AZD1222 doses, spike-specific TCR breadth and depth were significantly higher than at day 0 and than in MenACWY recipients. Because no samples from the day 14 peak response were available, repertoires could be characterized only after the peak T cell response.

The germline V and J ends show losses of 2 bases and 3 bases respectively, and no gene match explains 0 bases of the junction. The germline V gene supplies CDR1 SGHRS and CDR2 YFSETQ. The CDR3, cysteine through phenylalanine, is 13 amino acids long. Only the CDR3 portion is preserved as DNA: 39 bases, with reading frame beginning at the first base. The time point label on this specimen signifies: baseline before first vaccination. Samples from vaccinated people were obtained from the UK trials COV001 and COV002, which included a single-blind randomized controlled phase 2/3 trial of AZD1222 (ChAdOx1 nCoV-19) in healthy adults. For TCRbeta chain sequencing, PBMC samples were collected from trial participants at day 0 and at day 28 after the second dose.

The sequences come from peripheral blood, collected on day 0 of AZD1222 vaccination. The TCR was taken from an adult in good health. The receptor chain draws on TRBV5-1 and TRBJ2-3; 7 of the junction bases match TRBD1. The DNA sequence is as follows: TGCGCCAGCAGCTTACAGGGGACAGATACGCAGTATTTT. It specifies CASSLQGTDTQYF.